Below, 30 T cell receptor beta chains from the same sample are listed, as sequenced in a study of OX40 agonist ivuxolimab in advanced cancers. Method: immunoSEQ multiplex PCR; TCRdb's copy keeps in-frame clones and lacks some. Of over 95,000 clones in the sample, 90% to 96% are singletons; the top ten hold around 2%. This material consisted of CD4+ or CD8+ T cells sorted from blood, taken in a trial of the OX40 agonist ivuxolimab. The receptors originated from an adult with an advanced solid tumor such as melanoma, head and neck, liver or kidney cancer.

This chain links TRBV27 with TRBJ2-7, with 9 bases fitting TRBD1. The CDR3 totals 15 residues. With 2 bases clipped from V and 5 bases from J, the junction kept 7 bases outside the gene matches. Germline V gene data show CDR1 as MNHEY and CDR2 as SMNVEV (reference sequence). CDR3 sequence: CASSLLGTGIDEQYF. The CDR3 nucleotides read TGTGCCAGCAGTTTACTCGGGACAGGGATTGACGAGCAGTACTTC.

The chain employs TRBV7-9 and TRBJ2-1, with 7 bases lining up with TRBD2. The length of the CDR3 is 19 residues. V shed 11 bases and J 2 bases; nucleotides not matched to a gene: 24. Per germline, CDR1 SEHNR and CDR2 FQNEAQ (reference sequence). Here the CDR3 DNA reads TGTGCCGCTATCCCCCCTGGACTAGTCCATGCCGAAACCTACAATGAGCAGTTCTTC. It translates to CAAIPPGLVHAETYNEQFF.

This clone appeared once. This chain connects TRBV7-2 to TRBJ2-5; possible D gene TRBD1, 5 bases. Germline assignment: CDR1 SGHTA and CDR2 FQGNSA. The V end lost 5 bases, the J end lost 2 bases, and 9 bases lay between the germline ends. This CDR3 is 13 amino acids long. The CDR3 loop reads CASSGDRQETQYF. The DNA of the CDR3 is TGTGCCAGCAGCGGAGACAGACAAGAGACCCAGTACTTC.

The chain is built from TRBV7-9 and TRBJ2-1; 11 bases match TRBD2. Per the germline V gene, CDR1 is SEHNR and CDR2 is FQNEAQ (reference sequence). The CDR3 totals 15 residues. After removal of 5 bases from V and 7 bases from J, the junction contained 7 bases not matched to a gene. The CDR3 loop reads CASSPTSGGRNEQFF. For the CDR3, the DNA is TGTGCCAGCAGCCCCACTAGCGGGGGCCGGAATGAGCAGTTCTTC. Drawing the rest from reference TRBV7-9 and TRBJ2-1, the complete variable domain is DTGVSQNPRHKITKRGQNVTFRCDPISEHNRLYWYRQTLGQGPEFLTYFQNEAQLEKSRLLSDRFSAERPKGSFSTLEIQRTEQGDSAMYLCASSPTSGGRNEQFFGPGTRLTVL.

This chain uses TRBV13 with TRBJ2-1; 11 bases align to TRBD2. V was clipped by 4 bases and J by 0 bases; unmatched bases: 5. This CDR3 is 17 amino acids long. Germline CDR1 and CDR2: PRHDT and FYEKMQ (reference sequence). The CDR3 region is CASSSTSGESSYNEQFF. In nucleotides, the CDR3 is TGTGCCAGCAGCTCGACTAGCGGGGAGAGCTCCTACAATGAGCAGTTCTTC.

In DNA, the CDR3 is TGCAGCGTTGAAGATGTGGAGGGAGGTGATGGCTACACCTTC. It translates to CSVEDVEGGDGYTF. This chain joins TRBV29-1 and TRBJ1-2; D gene ambiguous. Deletions cut 0 bases from V and 6 bases from J, with 14 bases between. Per the germline V gene, CDR1 is SQVTM and CDR2 is ANQGSEA. CDR3 length: 14 amino acids.

For this clone: Other DNA sequences in this sample translate to the same CDR3. This chain connects TRBV27 to TRBJ1-5, with D possibly matching TRBD1 (5 bases). The CDR3 runs to 14 residues. The V end was cut by 2 bases, the J end by 1 base, with 6 bases between. Germline CDR1 is MNHEY and CDR2 is SMNVEV (reference sequence). The CDR3 DNA reads TGTGCCAGCAGTTTACGGGGGAGCAATCAGCCCCAGCATTTT. Its protein product is CASSLRGSNQPQHF.

DNA of the CDR3: TGCGCCAGCAGCCAAACCCCTCAAGGCTACGAGCAGTACTTC. Translated: CASSQTPQGYEQYF. This rearrangement joins TRBV4-1 to TRBJ2-7; D ambiguous. Per the germline V gene, CDR1 is MGHRA and CDR2 is YSYEKL. The V and J ends lost 2 bases and 3 bases respectively, with 11 bases between them. The length of the CDR3 is 14 residues.

The chain employs TRBV28 and TRBJ1-6; possible D gene TRBD1, 5 bases. Trimming removed 6 bases at V and 7 bases at J, with 16 bases between. Germline CDR1 MDHEN, CDR2 SYDVKM. The CDR3 is 15 residues long. The CDR3 coding sequence is TGTGCCAGCAGGGGAGTCCAGGGTCGAAATTCACCCCTCCACTTT. It encodes CASRGVQGRNSPLHF. The full variable domain, its missing parts supplied by reference TRBV28 and TRBJ1-6, is DVKVTQSSRYLVKRTGEKVFLECVQDMDHENMFWYRQDPGLGLRLIYFSYDVKMKEKGDIPEGYSVSREKKERFSLILESASTNQTSMYLCASRGVQGRNSPLHFGNGTRLTVT.

V is TRBV27 and J is TRBJ1-6; D not certain. This CDR3 is 14 amino acids long. Trimming shortened V by 5 bases and J by 7 bases, and 12 bases separated the two germline ends. Germline CDR1 reads MNHEY; CDR2 reads SMNVEV (reference sequence). CDR3 sequence (DNA): TGTGCCAGCAGTCCTACCGGGCTCAATTCACCCCTCCACTTT. It yields the protein CASSPTGLNSPLHF.

V usage is TRBV9 and J usage is TRBJ1-5, with 7 nucleotides matching TRBD1. V dropped 2 bases and J dropped 5; count of bases not matched to a gene: 4. Germline V lookup: CDR1 SGDLS, CDR2 YYNGEE. This CDR3 region has 14 residues. The CDR3 spells CASSVDRDYQPQHF. The CDR3 nucleotides read TGTGCCAGCAGCGTCGACAGGGACTATCAGCCCCAGCATTTT.

This chain connects TRBV4-2 to TRBJ1-1; a weak D match, TRBD1 (6 bases). Trimming pared 7 bases from V and 4 bases from J, leaving 19 bases between. The CDR3 spans 15 residues. CDR1 is LGHNA and CDR2 is YNFKEQ in the germline V gene. CDR3 in DNA: TGTGCCAGCAACCCTGGGGGGGCGTGGAGCACTGAAGCTTTCTTT. Translating gives CASNPGGAWSTEAFF.

The chain carries TRBV5-1 and TRBJ2-5; TRBD2 is a possible D gene (6 bases). This CDR3 spans 13 amino acids. The V end lost 7 bases, the J end lost 1 base, and 11 bases lay between the germline ends. Germline CDR1 reads SGHRS; CDR2 reads YFSETQ. CDR3 residues: CASGVGGQETQYF. The CDR3, as DNA: TGCGCCAGCGGGGTGGGAGGCCAAGAGACCCAGTACTTC.

The rearrangement joins TRBV6-1 to TRBJ2-7, with TRBD1 as a possible D gene (6 bases). Germline V gene data show CDR1 as MNHNS and CDR2 as SASEGT. With 6 bases removed from V and 1 base from J, the gap between germline ends came to 10 bases. CDR3 length: 13 residues. The CDR3 spells CASRDTGSYEQYF. CDR3 in DNA: TGTGCCAGCAGGGATACAGGGTCCTACGAGCAGTACTTC.

This rearrangement joins TRBV4-3 to TRBJ2-7; D gene ambiguous. The CDR3 is made up of 14 amino acids. The germline V gene has CDR1 LGHNA and CDR2 YSLEER. Trimming removed 4 bases at V and 4 bases at J, with 14 bases between. The CDR3 DNA reads as TGCGCCAGCAGCCCCCGGCTCTCCGGGTACGAGCAGTACTTC. It encodes CASSPRLSGYEQYF.

This chain links TRBV30 with TRBJ2-5; D tentatively reads TRBD1 or TRBD2 (5 bases each). The CDR3 has 14 residues. The germline gives CDR1 GTSNPN, CDR2 SVGIG (reference sequence). V shed 0 bases and J shed 3 bases, with 11 bases lying between them. CDR3 loop: CAWSVGDVEETQYF. The CDR3 bases are TGTGCCTGGAGTGTAGGGGACGTAGAAGAGACCCAGTACTTC.

V is TRBV4-1 and J is TRBJ2-7, with D unresolved. The CDR3 is made up of 15 amino acids. V shed 1 base and J shed 5 bases, with 15 bases lying between them. Germline values: CDR1 MGHRA, CDR2 YSYEKL. The CDR3 sequence is CASSQGEATIDEQYF. CDR3 bases: TGCGCCAGCAGCCAAGGCGAGGCAACAATTGACGAGCAGTACTTC.

This chain uses TRBV9 with TRBJ1-4; unclear D gene. The germline gives CDR1 SGDLS, CDR2 YYNGEE. V was clipped by 0 bases and J by 0 bases, with 6 bases between them. This CDR3 contains 15 residues. The CDR3 spells CASSVDEATNEKLFF. The CDR3 nucleotides read TGTGCCAGCAGCGTAGATGAAGCAACTAATGAAAAACTGTTTTTT.

This clone was detected only once. The chain recombines TRBV19 with TRBJ1-1, with TRBD1 as a possible D gene (6 bases). CDR1 is LNHDA and CDR2 is SQIVND in the germline V gene (reference sequence). This CDR3 is 15 amino acids long. Between the trimmed V and J ends, which lost 5 bases and 2 bases, there was a span of 15 bases. Here the CDR3 DNA reads TGTGCCAGTAGTTGGGGGACAAGATCTAACACTGAAGCTTTCTTT. Translation gives CASSWGTRSNTEAFF.

This sequence joins TRBV4-1 and TRBJ1-6, with 8 bases identical to TRBD1. J gave up 7 bases and V 2 bases, and 4 bases lay outside the gene matches. The CDR3 is 15 amino acids. Germline loops: CDR1 MGHRA, CDR2 YSYEKL. In nucleotides, the CDR3 is TGCGCCAGCAGCCAATCGGACAGGGACAATTCACCCCTCCACTTT. This encodes CASSQSDRDNSPLHF.

The chain has TRBV19 and TRBJ2-1; 8 nucleotides agree with TRBD2. Germline V gene sequence: CDR1 LNHDA, CDR2 SQIVND (reference sequence). This CDR3 is 16 amino acids long. J gave up 2 bases and V 3 bases, and 6 bases lay outside the gene matches. The CDR3 is CASSIGPGGTYNEQFF. The CDR3 nucleotides are TGTGCCAGTAGTATCGGGCCGGGAGGGACCTACAATGAGCAGTTCTTC.

J is TRBJ2-7 and V is TRBV6-1, with D unclear. Trimming pared 4 bases from V and 1 base from J, leaving 11 bases between. CDR3 length: 14 residues. The V gene's germline CDR1 is MNHNS and CDR2 SASEGT. CDR3 residues: CASSGRVVSYEQYF. In nucleotides, the CDR3 is TGTGCCAGCAGTGGCCGGGTTGTGTCCTACGAGCAGTACTTC.

This clone showed up just once. The rearrangement uses TRBV28 and TRBJ2-7; D assignment may be TRBD1 or TRBD2 (5 bases each). Germline V gene lookup returns CDR1 MDHEN and CDR2 SYDVKM. The CDR3 runs 15 residues. V lost 4 bases to trimming and J lost 1 base, with 14 bases between them. DNA of the CDR3: TGTGCCAGCAGTTCCACCGGGACGCCTTCCTACGAGCAGTACTTC. This translates into CASSSTGTPSYEQYF.

The gene calls are TRBV28 and TRBJ1-2; the match to TRBD1 covers 7 bases. The CDR3 runs 16 residues. Germline V CDR1 and CDR2: MDHEN, SYDVKM. V dropped 1 base and J dropped 6; count of bases not matched to a gene: 11. The CDR3 loop reads CASSLSYLRGLDGYTF. The CDR3 nucleotides read TGTGCCAGCAGTTTATCTTACTTGAGGGGGCTAGATGGCTACACCTTC.

The chain uses TRBV13 and TRBJ2-1; D gene unclear. Trimming took 2 bases from V and 3 from J, leaving 11 bases between them. This CDR3 has 15 amino acids. The germline gives CDR1 PRHDT, CDR2 FYEKMQ (reference sequence). The CDR3 bases are TGTGCCAGCAGCTTAAACGGTGGGATCTACAATGAGCAGTTCTTC. Protein product: CASSLNGGIYNEQFF. Complete variable domain (other parts from reference TRBV13 and TRBJ2-1): AAGVIQSPRHLIKEKRETATLKCYPIPRHDTVYWYQQGPGQDPQFLISFYEKMQSDKGSIPDRFSAQQFSDYHSELNMSSLELGDSALYFCASSLNGGIYNEQFFGPGTRLTVL.

The chain is built from TRBV11-3 and TRBJ2-1; 11 bases fit TRBD2. CDR1 SGHNT and CDR2 YENEEA come from the germline V gene. J lost 6 bases, V lost 3 bases, and 4 bases had no gene match. This CDR3 contains 15 residues. The DNA for the CDR3 is TGTGCCAGCAGCTTTCTAGCGGGAGGCCTCAATGAGCAGTTCTTC. Protein sequence: CASSFLAGGLNEQFF.

CDR3 residues: CTSSQTSGRALYIQYF. CDR3 nucleotide sequence: TGCACCAGCAGCCAAACTAGCGGGAGGGCCCTTTATATTCAGTACTTC. The rearrangement joins TRBV1 to TRBJ2-4; TRBD2 is taken as the D call from the table, unchecked against the DNA. TRBV1 is noted as a pseudogene. The CDR3 runs 16 residues.

This clone has only one observation. The V and J genes are TRBV4-1 and TRBJ2-5; D not certain. Trimming took 0 bases from V and 0 from J, leaving 8 bases between them. The CDR3 totals 15 residues. From germline, CDR1 is MGHRA and CDR2 YSYEKL. Written as DNA, the CDR3 is TGCGCCAGCAGCCAAGATCCCGGGTACCAAGAGACCCAGTACTTC. It is translated as CASSQDPGYQETQYF.

The rearrangement uses TRBV4-3 and TRBJ2-1; the D gene is possibly TRBD1 (5 bases). Germline-derived CDR1 and CDR2 are LGHNA and YSLEER. V was trimmed by 2 bases and J by 5 bases, leaving 10 bases between them. The CDR3 sequence is 14 residues long. The CDR3 nucleotides read TGCGCCAGCAGCCAAAAGACAGACCACAATGAGCAGTTCTTC. Protein product: CASSQKTDHNEQFF.

The chain combines TRBV7-3 with TRBJ2-1; possibly TRBD2 for D (6 bases). Looked up from germline, CDR1 is SGHTA and CDR2 is FQGTGA. V lost 5 bases and J 13 bases, leaving 21 bases between the germline ends. This CDR3 has 14 residues. CDR3 DNA: TGTGCCAGCAGCCCCCTCTCTAGCCCGGGAGAACAGTTCTTC. It specifies CASSPLSSPGEQFF.